These T cell receptor beta chains were read from a single sample in a study of beta chain features in type 1 diabetes. Sequencing was performed with immunoSEQ multiplex PCR; in TCRdb, only in-frame clones are kept and a portion is missing. This sample yields about 230,000 clones, of which roughly 17% are seen a single time; 0.065% to 0.1% belongs to the top ten. The sequenced sample was naive CD4+ T cells from blood. These receptors came from a young man with type 1 diabetes. Both conserved end residues are part of each CDR3.

TRBV30	15	CAWSDEAYGADTQYF
TRBV13	12	CASSLLSGRQYF
TRBV19	16	CASSLPGGSMKNIQYF
TRBV5-1	15	CASSARGQSTDTQYF
TRBV7-2	15	CASSLAARETNEQFF
TRBV5-1	15	CAAAEGDPSTDTQYF
TRBV4-3	18	CASSQRLGTGVDTDTQYF
TRBV7-2	13	CASSLKGAETQYF
TRBV5-4	15	CASSLRNPSTDTQYF
TRBV29-1	18	CSVEDGKIRPSDTDTQYF
TRBV6-1	13	CASFQRGLGTQYF
TRBV30	12	CAWTESSYEQYF
TRBV2	13	CASSEEGLTEAFF
TRBV13	18	CASRPGTSGLSSYNEQFF
TRBV28	14	CASSTVQGSGELFF
TRBV4-2	15	CASSQDGGSWYEQYF
TRBV6-5	15	CASSQDPQGDYGYTF
TRBV9	16	CASSVVSLAGYNEQFF
TRBV29-1	11	CSVTGTDTQYF
TRBV10-1	14	CASSLTQGYNEQFF
TRBV7-2	14	CASSQGTSGDTQYF
TRBV6-6	13	CAARDRAATEAFF